This passage covers 8 T cell receptor beta chains from one sample sequenced in a study of shared clonotypes between healthy human individuals (dated by TCRdb to about 2020). The library came from the immunoSEQ multiplex PCR assay. TCRdb's version of the immuneACCESS table is confined to in-frame rearrangements and falls short of the full clone set. An unresolved V gene accounts for under half of the shortfall where checked; the remainder is of unknown origin. The sample includes about 490,000 clones, with 78% observed a single time. About 12% of the sample lies in the top ten. Sequences were obtained from PBMCs. These receptor sequences come from a woman aged 40 to 50 in good health. Some clones in this sample may be carry-over from other donors' samples.

The chain has TRBV7-2 and TRBJ2-7; perhaps TRBD2 as D (5 bases). The CDR3 totals 15 residues. CDR1 SGHTA and CDR2 FQGNSA come from the germline V gene. V was pared by 1 base and J by 2 bases, with 12 bases between. CDR3 amino acids: CASSLGRGRTYEQYF. The CDR3 DNA reads as TGTGCCAGCAGCTTAGGCCGCGGGCGTACCTACGAGCAGTACTTC. Drawing the rest from reference TRBV7-2 and TRBJ2-7, the complete variable domain is GAGVSQSPSNKVTEKGKDVELRCDPISGHTALYWYRQSLGQGLEFLIYFQGNSAPDKSGLPSDRFSAERTGGSVSTLTIQRTQQEDSAVYLCASSLGRGRTYEQYFGPGTRLTVT.

This clone was recorded a few times. The V call is TRBV18, the J call TRBJ1-1; D gene unclear. V was trimmed by 3 bases and J by 6 bases, leaving 11 bases between them. CDR1 is KGHSH and CDR2 is LQKENI in the germline V gene. The length of the CDR3 is 13 residues. The CDR3 region has the DNA TGTGCCAGCTCACCTTCGGGGTTCCCTGAAGCTTTCTTT. It translates to CASSPSGFPEAFF.

The chain couples TRBV2 to TRBJ2-7, with a weak D call TRBD2 (6 bases). Germline V CDR1 and CDR2: SNHLY, FYNNEI. The CDR3 has 15 amino acids. V lost 5 bases and J 0 bases, leaving 14 bases between the germline ends. The CDR3 DNA reads TGTGCCAGCAGTCATCCGGGACTTACCTCCTACGAGCAGTACTTC. Protein product: CASSHPGLTSYEQYF.

The chain carries TRBV28 and TRBJ1-1; D is undetermined. CDR3 size: 11 residues. V lost 7 bases and J lost 7, with 10 bases in between. The germline V gene has CDR1 MDHEN and CDR2 SYDVKM. DNA for the CDR3: TGTGCCAGCACCCGGGGTGGTGAAGCTTTCTTT. It specifies CASTRGGEAFF.

On this clone: A read error is likely here: a far larger clone is one base away. The V and J genes are TRBV30 and TRBJ1-5, with D maybe TRBD1 (6 bases). The CDR3 extends over 15 amino acids. The germline gives CDR1 GTSNPN, CDR2 SVGIG (reference sequence). The CDR3: CAWNEGHPSNQPQRF. The CDR3 nucleotides are TGTGCCTGGAACGAGGGACACCCTAGCAATCAGCCCCAGCGTTTT.

The chain has TRBV27 and TRBJ2-1, with 11 bases identical to TRBD2. CDR3 length equals 13 residues. Per the germline V gene, CDR1 is MNHEY and CDR2 is SMNVEV (reference sequence). J was trimmed by 13 bases and V by 3 bases; bases with no gene match: 5. The CDR3 protein is CASSFPGLAVQFF. Here the CDR3 DNA reads TGTGCCAGCAGTTTCCCGGGACTAGCGGTTCAGTTCTTC.

This clone was observed a handful of times. The chain has TRBV10-1 and TRBJ2-2, with 9 bases matching TRBD2. This CDR3 region has 14 residues. The germline CDR1 and CDR2 sequences are WNHNN and SYGVQD (reference sequence). V lost 8 bases, J lost 5 bases, and 6 bases stayed unmatched. The CDR3 DNA reads as TGCGCCAGCCGGGCGGGAGGGAGTACCGGGGAGCTGTTTTTT. Translation gives CASRAGGSTGELFF.

CDR3: CASRDSHPTYGYTF. CDR3 DNA sequence: TGTGCCAGTCGCGACAGCCACCCGACATATGGCTACACCTTC. This chain uses TRBV19 with TRBJ1-2, with D possibly being TRBD1 (5 bases). The CDR3 covers 14 residues. Germline V gene sequence: CDR1 LNHDA, CDR2 SQIVND (reference sequence). V was shortened by 8 bases and J by 5 bases, with 18 bases between the two germline ends.